The 4 T cell receptor beta chains below come from one sample, sequenced in a study of blood T cell repertoires in COVID-19. Profiling relied on immunoSEQ multiplex PCR, and the TCRdb table lists in-frame clones only, not all of them. There are more than 200,000 clones in the sample; around nine tenths occur only once, and around 2.8% lies in the top ten. Sequencing input: peripheral blood. These receptors all come from a woman aged 60-70 years with acute or convalescent COVID-19.

The rearrangement uses TRBV28 and TRBJ2-2; D perhaps matches TRBD1 (6 bases). The CDR3 is 13 residues long. V was cut by 8 bases and J by 1 base, with 8 bases left in between. Germline V gene lookup returns CDR1 MDHEN and CDR2 SYDVKM. In DNA, the CDR3 is TGTGCCAGCGAGGACAGGAACACCGGGGAGCTGTTTTTT. Translating it yields CASEDRNTGELFF.

This rearrangement joins TRBV19 to TRBJ2-7; maybe TRBD2 (5 bases). V lost 5 bases and J lost 6, with 14 bases in between. This CDR3 is built from 13 residues. CDR1 LNHDA and CDR2 SQIVND come from the germline V gene (reference sequence). The CDR3 DNA reads as TGTGCCAGTAGTTCCGGGGTTCGGGCCGAGCAGTACTTC. Translating it yields CASSSGVRAEQYF.

This clone was picked up one time. The V and J genes are TRBV9 and TRBJ1-2; 10 bases line up with TRBD1. Trimming removed 3 bases from V and 4 bases from J; junction bases left unmatched: 6. CDR1 and CDR2 from the germline V gene are SGDLS and YYNGEE. CDR3 length equals 15 residues. CDR3 sequence (DNA): TGTGCCAGCAGCGCAGGACAGGGGGTGATCTATGGCTACACCTTC. This sequence encodes CASSAGQGVIYGYTF.

Only a few counts were recorded for this clone. This sequence joins TRBV20-1 and TRBJ2-3, with D possibly being TRBD1 (5 bases). CDR3 size: 11 residues. Trimming took 7 bases from V and 5 from J, leaving 10 bases between them. Germline values: CDR1 DFQATT, CDR2 SNEGSKA (reference sequence). Here the CDR3 DNA reads TGCAGTGGACAGCTCGGAGATACGCAGTATTTT. Encoded protein: CSGQLGDTQYF.